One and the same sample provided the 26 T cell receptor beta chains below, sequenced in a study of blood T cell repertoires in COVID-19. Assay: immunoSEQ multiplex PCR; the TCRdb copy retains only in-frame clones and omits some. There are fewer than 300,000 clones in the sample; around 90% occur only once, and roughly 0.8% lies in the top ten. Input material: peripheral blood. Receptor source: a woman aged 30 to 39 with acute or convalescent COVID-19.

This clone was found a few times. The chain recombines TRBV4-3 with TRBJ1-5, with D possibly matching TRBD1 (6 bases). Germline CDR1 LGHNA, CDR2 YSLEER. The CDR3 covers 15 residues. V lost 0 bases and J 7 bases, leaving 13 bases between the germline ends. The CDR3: CASSQDSGARQPQHF. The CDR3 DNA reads TGCGCCAGCAGCCAAGATTCAGGGGCCCGGCAGCCCCAGCATTTT.

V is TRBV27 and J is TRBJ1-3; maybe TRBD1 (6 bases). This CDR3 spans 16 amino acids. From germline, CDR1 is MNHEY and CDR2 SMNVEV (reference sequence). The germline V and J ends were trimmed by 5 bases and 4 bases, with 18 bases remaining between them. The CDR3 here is CASSPRQVKSGNTIYF. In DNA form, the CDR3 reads TGTGCCAGCAGTCCTCGACAGGTCAAGAGCGGAAACACCATATATTTT.

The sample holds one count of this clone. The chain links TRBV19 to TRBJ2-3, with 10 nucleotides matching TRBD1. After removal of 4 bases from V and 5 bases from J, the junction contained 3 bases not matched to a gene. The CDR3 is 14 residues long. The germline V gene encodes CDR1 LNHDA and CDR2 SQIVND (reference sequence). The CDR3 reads CASSRDRGIDTQYF. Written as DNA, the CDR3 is TGTGCCAGTAGTAGGGACAGGGGCATAGATACGCAGTATTTT.

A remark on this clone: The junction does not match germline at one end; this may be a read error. The CDR3 protein is CASSLFGGRVSHEQYF. The CDR3 nucleotides read TGTGCCAGCAGCTTATTTGGCGGGAGGGTCTCCCACGAGCAGTACTTC. The V gene is TRBV7-2, the J gene TRBJ2-7, with 9 nucleotides matching TRBD2. Per germline, CDR1 SGHTA and CDR2 FQGNSA. The CDR3 sequence is 16 residues long. Full variable domain (missing parts from reference TRBV7-2 and TRBJ2-7): GAGVSQSPSNKVTEKGKDVELRCDPISGHTALYWYRQSLGQGLEFLIYFQGNSAPDKSGLPSDRFSAERTGGSVSTLTIQRTQQEDSAVYLCASSLFGGRVSHEQYFGPGTRLTVT.

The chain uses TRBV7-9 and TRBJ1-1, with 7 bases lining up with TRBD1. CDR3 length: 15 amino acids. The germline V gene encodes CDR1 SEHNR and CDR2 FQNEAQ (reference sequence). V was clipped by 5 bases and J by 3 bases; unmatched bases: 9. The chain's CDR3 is CASSPRQGGDTEAFF. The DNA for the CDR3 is TGTGCCAGCAGCCCCCGACAGGGCGGTGACACTGAAGCTTTCTTT.

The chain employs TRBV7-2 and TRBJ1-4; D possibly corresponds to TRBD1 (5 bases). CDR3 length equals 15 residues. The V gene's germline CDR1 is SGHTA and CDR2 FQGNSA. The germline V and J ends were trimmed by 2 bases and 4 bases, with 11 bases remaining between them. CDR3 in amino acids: CASSLSDRINEKLFF. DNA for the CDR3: TGTGCCAGCAGCTTATCCGACAGAATTAATGAAAAACTGTTTTTT.

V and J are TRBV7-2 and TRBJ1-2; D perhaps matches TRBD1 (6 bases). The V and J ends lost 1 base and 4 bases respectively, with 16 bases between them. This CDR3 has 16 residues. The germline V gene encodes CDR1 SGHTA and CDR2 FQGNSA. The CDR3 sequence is CASSLGGWGRGYGYTF. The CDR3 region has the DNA TGTGCCAGCAGCTTAGGCGGGTGGGGGCGCGGCTATGGCTACACCTTC.

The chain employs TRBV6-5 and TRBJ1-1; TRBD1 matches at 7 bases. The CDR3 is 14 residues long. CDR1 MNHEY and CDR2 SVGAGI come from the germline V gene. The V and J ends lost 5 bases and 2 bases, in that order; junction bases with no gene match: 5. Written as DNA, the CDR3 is TGTGCCAGCAGTACACACAGGGGAAACACTGAAGCTTTCTTT. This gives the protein CASSTHRGNTEAFF.

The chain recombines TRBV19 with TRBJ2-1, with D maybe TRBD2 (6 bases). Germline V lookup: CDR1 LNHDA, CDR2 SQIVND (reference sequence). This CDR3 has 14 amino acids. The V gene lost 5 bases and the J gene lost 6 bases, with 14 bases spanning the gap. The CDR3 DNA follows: TGTGCCAGTAGTCCCCACATAGCGGTCAATGAGCAGTTCTTC. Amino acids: CASSPHIAVNEQFF.

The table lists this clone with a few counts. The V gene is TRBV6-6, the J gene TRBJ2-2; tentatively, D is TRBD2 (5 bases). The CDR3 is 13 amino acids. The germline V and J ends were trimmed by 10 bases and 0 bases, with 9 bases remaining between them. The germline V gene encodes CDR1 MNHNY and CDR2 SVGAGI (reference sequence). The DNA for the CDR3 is TGTGCCACGGGGATATCGAACACCGGGGAGCTGTTTTTT. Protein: CATGISNTGELFF.

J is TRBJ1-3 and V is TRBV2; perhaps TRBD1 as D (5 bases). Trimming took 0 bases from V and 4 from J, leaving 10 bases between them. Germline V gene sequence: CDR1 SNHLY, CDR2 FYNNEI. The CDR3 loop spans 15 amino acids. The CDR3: CASSEARAPGNTIYF. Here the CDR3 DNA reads TGTGCCAGCAGTGAAGCCAGGGCCCCGGGAAACACCATATATTTT.

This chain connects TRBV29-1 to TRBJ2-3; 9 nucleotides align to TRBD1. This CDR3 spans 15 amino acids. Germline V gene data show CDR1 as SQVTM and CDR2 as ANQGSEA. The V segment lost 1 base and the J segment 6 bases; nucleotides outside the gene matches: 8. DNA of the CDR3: TGCAGCGTTGAAGGGTCACAGGGGGCTTGGGATACGCAGTATTTT. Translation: CSVEGSQGAWDTQYF.

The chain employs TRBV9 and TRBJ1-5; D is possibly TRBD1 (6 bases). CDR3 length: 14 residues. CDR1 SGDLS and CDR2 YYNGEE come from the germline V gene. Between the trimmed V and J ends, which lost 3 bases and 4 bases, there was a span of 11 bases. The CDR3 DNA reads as TGTGCCAGCAGCGCGGGGGGGCCGAATCAGCCCCAGCATTTT. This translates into CASSAGGPNQPQHF.

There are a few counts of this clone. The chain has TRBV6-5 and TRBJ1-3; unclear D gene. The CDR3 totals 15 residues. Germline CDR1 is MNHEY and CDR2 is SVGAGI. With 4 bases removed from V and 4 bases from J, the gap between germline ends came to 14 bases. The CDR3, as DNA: TGTGCCAGCAGTTCCTTCCTCCAACGGGGAAACACCATATATTTT. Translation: CASSSFLQRGNTIYF.

This CDR3 is CATSDFRLVLGKETQYF. The CDR3 DNA reads TGTGCCACCAGTGATTTTAGACTAGTGTTAGGGAAAGAGACCCAGTACTTC. This sequence joins TRBV24-1 and TRBJ2-5, with D perhaps TRBD2 (6 bases). Looked up from germline, CDR1 is KGHDR and CDR2 is SFDVKD. The CDR3 loop spans 17 amino acids. The V and J ends lost 1 base and 3 bases respectively, with 17 bases between them.

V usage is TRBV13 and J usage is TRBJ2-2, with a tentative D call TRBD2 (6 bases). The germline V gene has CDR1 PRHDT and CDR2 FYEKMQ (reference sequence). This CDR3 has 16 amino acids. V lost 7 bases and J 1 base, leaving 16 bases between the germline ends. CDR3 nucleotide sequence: TGTGCCAGCACTCCTTTGGCGGGGCGGAACACCGGGGAGCTGTTTTTT. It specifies CASTPLAGRNTGELFF.

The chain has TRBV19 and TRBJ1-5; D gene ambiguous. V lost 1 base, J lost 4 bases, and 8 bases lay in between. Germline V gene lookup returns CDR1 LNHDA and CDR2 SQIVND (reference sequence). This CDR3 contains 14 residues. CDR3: CASSIAGDNQPQHF. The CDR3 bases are TGTGCCAGTAGTATAGCGGGAGATAATCAGCCCCAGCATTTT.

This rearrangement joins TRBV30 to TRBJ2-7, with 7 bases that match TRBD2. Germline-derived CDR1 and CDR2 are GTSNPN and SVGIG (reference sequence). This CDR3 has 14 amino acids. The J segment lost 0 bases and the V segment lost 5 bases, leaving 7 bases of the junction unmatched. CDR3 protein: CAWRPRGVSYEQYF. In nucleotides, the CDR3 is TGTGCCTGGCGCCCCCGGGGGGTCTCCTACGAGCAGTACTTC.

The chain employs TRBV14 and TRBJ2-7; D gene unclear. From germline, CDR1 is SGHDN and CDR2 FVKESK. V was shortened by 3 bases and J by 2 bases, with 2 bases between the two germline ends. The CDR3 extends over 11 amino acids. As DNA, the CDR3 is TGTGCCAGCAGCCATACCTACGAGCAGTACTTC. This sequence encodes CASSHTYEQYF.

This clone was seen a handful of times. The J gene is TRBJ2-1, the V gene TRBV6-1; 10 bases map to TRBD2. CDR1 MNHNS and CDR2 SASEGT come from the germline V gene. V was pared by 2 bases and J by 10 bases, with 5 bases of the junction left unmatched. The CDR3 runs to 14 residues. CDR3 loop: CASSELAGVGEQFF. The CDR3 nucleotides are TGTGCCAGCAGTGAACTAGCGGGAGTAGGGGAGCAGTTCTTC.

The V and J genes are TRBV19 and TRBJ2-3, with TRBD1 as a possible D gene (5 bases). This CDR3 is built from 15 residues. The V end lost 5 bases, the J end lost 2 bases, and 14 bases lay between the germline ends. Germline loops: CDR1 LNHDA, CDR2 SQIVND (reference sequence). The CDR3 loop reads CASSLLGAPTDTQYF. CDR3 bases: TGTGCCAGTAGTCTCCTTGGGGCCCCCACAGATACGCAGTATTTT.

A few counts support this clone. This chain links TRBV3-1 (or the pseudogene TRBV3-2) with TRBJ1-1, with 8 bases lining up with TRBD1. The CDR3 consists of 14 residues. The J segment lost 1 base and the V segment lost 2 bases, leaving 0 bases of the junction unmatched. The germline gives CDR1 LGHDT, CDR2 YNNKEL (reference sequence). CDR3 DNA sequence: TGTGCCAGCAGCCAAACAGGGGGGAACACTGAAGCTTTCTTT. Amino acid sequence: CASSQTGGNTEAFF.

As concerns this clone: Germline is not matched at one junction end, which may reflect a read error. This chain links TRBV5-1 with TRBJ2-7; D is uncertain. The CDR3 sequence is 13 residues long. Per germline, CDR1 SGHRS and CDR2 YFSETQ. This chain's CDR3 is CASTDGVSHEQYF. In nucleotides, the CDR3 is TGCGCCAGCACCGACGGAGTCTCCCACGAGCAGTACTTC.

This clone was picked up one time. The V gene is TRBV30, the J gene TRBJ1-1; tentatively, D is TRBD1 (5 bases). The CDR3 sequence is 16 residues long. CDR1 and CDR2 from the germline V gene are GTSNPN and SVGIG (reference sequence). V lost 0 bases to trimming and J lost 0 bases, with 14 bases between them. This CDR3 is CAWSVLAGRVNTEAFF. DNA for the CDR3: TGTGCCTGGAGTGTCTTGGCAGGGAGGGTGAACACTGAAGCTTTCTTT.

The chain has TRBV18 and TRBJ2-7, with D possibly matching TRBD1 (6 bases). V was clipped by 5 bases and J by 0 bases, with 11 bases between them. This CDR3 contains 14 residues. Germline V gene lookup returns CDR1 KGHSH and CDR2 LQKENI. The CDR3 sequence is CASSADRSSYEQYF. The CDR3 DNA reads TGTGCCAGCTCAGCCGACAGGAGCTCCTACGAGCAGTACTTC.

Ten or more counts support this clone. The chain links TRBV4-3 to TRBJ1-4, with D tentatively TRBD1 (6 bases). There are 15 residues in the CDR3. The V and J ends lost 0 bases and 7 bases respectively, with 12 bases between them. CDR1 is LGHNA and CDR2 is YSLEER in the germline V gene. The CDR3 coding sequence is TGCGCCAGCAGCCAAGAGGCCCGGACAGTTGAAAAACTGTTTTTT. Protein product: CASSQEARTVEKLFF.